This T cell receptor beta chain was profiled in a study of blood T cell repertoires in COVID-19. Background on the study: Italy, Spain and the United States were the sources of the convalescent and acute COVID-19 samples. The analysed material was cDNA or gDNA that came from T cells, B-cell-depleted T cells, or PBMCs.

CDR1 and CDR2 (germline): SQVTM, ANQGSEA. The CDR3 has 14 residues. After removal of 1 base from V and 6 bases from J, the junction contained 7 bases not matched to a gene. Original analysis: From reference gene primer amplification, estimates of nucleated cell counts were derived. TCRdb's copy holds only in-frame clones and misses some; the assay was immunoSEQ multiplex PCR. V and J calls and clone size are copied from that table; D and trimming were computed from the DNA. This sample has about 120,000 clones, with roughly three quarters found just once. This chain links TRBV29-1 with TRBJ2-7; 9 bases are shared with TRBD1. The origin of this receptor is a human donor in a cohort sampled during active COVID-19. Specimen: peripheral blood. The DNA for the CDR3 is TGCAGCGTTGAAGTAGGACAGGGGATAGGCGAGCAGTACTTC. Translating it yields CSVEVGQGIGEQYF.